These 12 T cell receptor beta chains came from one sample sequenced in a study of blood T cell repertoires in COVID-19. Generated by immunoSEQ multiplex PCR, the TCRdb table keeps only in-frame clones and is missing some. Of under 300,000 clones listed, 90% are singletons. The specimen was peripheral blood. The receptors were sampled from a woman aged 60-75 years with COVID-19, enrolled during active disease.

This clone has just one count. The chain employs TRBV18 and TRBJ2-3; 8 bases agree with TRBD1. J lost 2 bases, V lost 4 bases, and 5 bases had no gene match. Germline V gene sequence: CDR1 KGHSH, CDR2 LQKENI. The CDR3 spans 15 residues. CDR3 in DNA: TGTGCCAGCTCACTACGACAGGGGAACACAGATACGCAGTATTTT. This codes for CASSLRQGNTDTQYF.

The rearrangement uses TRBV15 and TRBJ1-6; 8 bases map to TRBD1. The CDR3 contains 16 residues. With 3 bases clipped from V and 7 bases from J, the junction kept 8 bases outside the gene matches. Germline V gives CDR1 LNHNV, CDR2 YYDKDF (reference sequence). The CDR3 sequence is CATSRGGQEDNSPLHF. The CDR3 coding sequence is TGTGCCACCAGCAGGGGGGGACAGGAAGACAATTCACCCCTCCACTTT.

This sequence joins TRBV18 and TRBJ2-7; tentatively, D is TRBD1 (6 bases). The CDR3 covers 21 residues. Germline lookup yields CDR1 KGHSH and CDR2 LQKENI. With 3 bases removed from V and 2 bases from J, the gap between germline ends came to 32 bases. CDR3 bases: TGTGCCAGCTCACCTATAATTAGGGGGAATTTAGGCAGTTCGTCTCCCTACGAGCAGTACTTC. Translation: CASSPIIRGNLGSSSPYEQYF.

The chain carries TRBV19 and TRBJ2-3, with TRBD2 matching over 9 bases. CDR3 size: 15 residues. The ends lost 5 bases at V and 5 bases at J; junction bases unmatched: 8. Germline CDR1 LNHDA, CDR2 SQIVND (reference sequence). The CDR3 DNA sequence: TGTGCCAGTAGTGGGCTAGCGGGACGAGAAGATACGCAGTATTTT. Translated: CASSGLAGREDTQYF.

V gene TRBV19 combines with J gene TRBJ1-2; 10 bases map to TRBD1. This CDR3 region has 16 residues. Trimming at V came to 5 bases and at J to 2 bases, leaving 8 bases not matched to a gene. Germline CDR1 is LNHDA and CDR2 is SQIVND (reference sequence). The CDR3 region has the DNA TGTGCCAGTAGTCTGGTGCGACAGGGGGCGAACTATGGCTACACCTTC. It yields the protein CASSLVRQGANYGYTF.

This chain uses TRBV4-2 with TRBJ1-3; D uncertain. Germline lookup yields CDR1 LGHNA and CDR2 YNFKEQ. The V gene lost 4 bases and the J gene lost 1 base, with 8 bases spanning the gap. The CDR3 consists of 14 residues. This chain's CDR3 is CASSLTASGNTIYF. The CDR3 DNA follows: TGTGCCAGCAGCCTGACTGCTTCTGGAAACACCATATATTTT.

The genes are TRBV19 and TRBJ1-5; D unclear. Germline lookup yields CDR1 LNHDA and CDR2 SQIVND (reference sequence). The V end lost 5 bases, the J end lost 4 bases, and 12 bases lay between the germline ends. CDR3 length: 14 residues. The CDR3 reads CASSPGLANQPQHF. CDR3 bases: TGTGCCAGTAGTCCAGGACTGGCGAATCAGCCCCAGCATTTT. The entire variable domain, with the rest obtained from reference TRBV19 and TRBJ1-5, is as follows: DGGITQSPKYLFRKEGQNVTLSCEQNLNHDAMYWYRQDPGQGLRLIYYSQIVNDFQKGDIAEGYSVSREKKESFPLTVTSAQKNPTAFYLCASSPGLANQPQHFGDGTRLSIL.

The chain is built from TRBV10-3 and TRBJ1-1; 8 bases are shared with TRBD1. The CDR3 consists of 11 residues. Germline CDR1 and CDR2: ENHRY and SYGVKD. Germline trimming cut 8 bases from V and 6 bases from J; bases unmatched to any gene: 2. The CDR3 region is CAIQGAAEAFF. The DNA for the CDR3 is TGTGCCATCCAGGGGGCCGCTGAAGCTTTCTTT.

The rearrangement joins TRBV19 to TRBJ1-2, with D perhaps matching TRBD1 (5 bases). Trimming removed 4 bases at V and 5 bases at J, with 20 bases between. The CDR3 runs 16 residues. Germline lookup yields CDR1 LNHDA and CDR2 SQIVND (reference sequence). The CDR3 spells CASSNQGARWLYGYTF. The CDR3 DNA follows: TGTGCCAGTAGTAACCAGGGTGCCCGGTGGCTTTATGGCTACACCTTC.

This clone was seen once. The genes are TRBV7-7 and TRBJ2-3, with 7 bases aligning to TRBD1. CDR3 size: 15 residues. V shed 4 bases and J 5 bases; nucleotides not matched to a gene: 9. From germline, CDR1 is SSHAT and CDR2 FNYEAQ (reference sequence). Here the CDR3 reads CASSYSSGGIDTQYF. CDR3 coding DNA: TGTGCCAGCAGCTATAGTTCAGGGGGTATAGATACGCAGTATTTT.

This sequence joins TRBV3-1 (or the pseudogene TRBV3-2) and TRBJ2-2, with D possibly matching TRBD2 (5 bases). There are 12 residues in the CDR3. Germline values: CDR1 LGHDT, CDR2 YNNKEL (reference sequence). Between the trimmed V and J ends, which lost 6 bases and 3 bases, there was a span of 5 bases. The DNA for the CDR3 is TGTGCCAGCAGGCGGGACACCGGGGAGCTGTTTTTT. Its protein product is CASRRDTGELFF.

The CDR3 loop reads CASSKPNPAPGIILTNEKLFF. The CDR3 DNA is TGTGCCAGCAGCAAACCCAATCCGGCCCCAGGGATCATTTTAACTAATGAAAAACTGTTTTTT. The rearrangement uses TRBV21-1 and TRBJ1-4; the table gives TRBD1 as D, unverified against the DNA. TRBV21-1 is assigned pseudogene status. The CDR3 runs 21 residues.